Listed here are 4 T cell receptor beta chains from one sample, sequenced in a study of T cells in Graves' hyperthyroidism and ophthalmopathy. RNA transcripts gave rise to amplified TCR beta CDR3 regions. First-round RT-PCR of the TCR CDR3 relied on the HTBI primer set. Using its own MiXCR run on the multiplex PCR reads, TCRdb lists one record per CDR3 protein. The top ten clones hold about an eighth of a sample with hundreds of thousands of distinct CDR3 sequences, about 14% of them seen once. Sequencing was done on a sample of blood. The origin of the receptors is a woman aged 45-65 years with Graves' ophthalmopathy.

This clonotype showed up many times. The DNA of the CDR3 is TGTGCCAGCAGCTTGGGGCGACAGGGGGTAGGATTCACAGATACGCAGTATTTT. Amino acids: CASSLGRQGVGFTDTQYF. The chain couples TRBV5-6 to TRBJ2-3; 9 bases agree with TRBD1. CDR3 length: 18 amino acids. Germline values: CDR1 SGHDT, CDR2 YYEEEE. Germline trimming cut 0 bases from V and 2 bases from J; bases unmatched to any gene: 10.

This clonotype appeared a few times. The J gene is TRBJ2-7, the V gene TRBV25-1; weak D call: TRBD1 (5 bases). The CDR3 runs to 14 residues. The ends were cut back, 6 bases at V and 3 bases at J, with 15 bases in the middle. CDR1 is MGHDK, CDR2 SYGVNS, per germline. In DNA, the CDR3 is TGTGCCAGCAGCGAACCCGACAGTGTCTACGAGCAGTACTTC. This encodes CASSEPDSVYEQYF.

This clonotype was recorded at least ten times. CDR3 protein: CASSPQRRIPPTNEKLFF. The CDR3 coding sequence is TGTGCCAGCAGCCCGCAACGACGGATACCTCCAACTAATGAAAAACTGTTTTTT. The chain is built from TRBV28 and TRBJ1-4; D is unclear. The germline CDR1 and CDR2 sequences are MDHEN and SYDVKM. The CDR3 has 18 residues. Trimming shortened V by 6 bases and J by 0 bases, and 20 bases separated the two germline ends. Complete variable domain (other parts from reference TRBV28 and TRBJ1-4): DVKVTQSSRYLVKRTGEKVFLECVQDMDHENMFWYRQDPGLGLRLIYFSYDVKMKEKGDIPEGYSVSREKKERFSLILESASTNQTSMYLCASSPQRRIPPTNEKLFFGSGTQLSVL.

This clonotype was seen repeatedly, ten times or more. The rearrangement uses TRBV29-1 and TRBJ1-1; D gene uncertain. Trimming removed 6 bases at V and 5 bases at J, with 10 bases between. The CDR3 is 11 residues long. Germline V gene data show CDR1 as SQVTM and CDR2 as ANQGSEA. CDR3 sequence (DNA): TGCAGCGTCTCAACAAGGACTGAAGCTTTCTTT. This sequence encodes CSVSTRTEAFF.